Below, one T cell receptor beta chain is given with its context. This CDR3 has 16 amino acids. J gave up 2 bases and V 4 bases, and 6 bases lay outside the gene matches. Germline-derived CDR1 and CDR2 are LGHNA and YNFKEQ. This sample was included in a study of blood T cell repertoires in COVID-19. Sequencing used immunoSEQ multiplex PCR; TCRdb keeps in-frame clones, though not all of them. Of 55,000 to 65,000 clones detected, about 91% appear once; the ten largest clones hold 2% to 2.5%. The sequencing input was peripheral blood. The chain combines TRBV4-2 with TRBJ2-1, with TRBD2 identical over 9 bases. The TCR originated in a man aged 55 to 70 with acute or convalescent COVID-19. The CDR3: CASSRETSGPYNEQFF. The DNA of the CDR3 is TGTGCCAGCAGCCGAGAGACTAGCGGTCCCTACAATGAGCAGTTCTTC.